The entry below gives a single TCR beta chain sequence along with its context. The data stem from a study of T cells in Graves' hyperthyroidism and ophthalmopathy. TCR beta CDR3 regions were amplified from RNA. The study used the HTBI primer set for a first-round RT-PCR of the TCR CDR3. Each CDR3 protein is one row after TCRdb ran MiXCR on the multiplex PCR reads. The repertoire consists of a few hundred thousand distinct CDR3 sequences, with approximately 15% occurring once and the leading ten covering about 7%. The V end lost 6 bases, the J end lost 4 bases, and 28 bases lay between the germline ends. The CDR3 totals 18 residues. In germline, CDR1 is DFQATT, CDR2 SNEGSKA (reference sequence).

The material sequenced was blood. The chain links TRBV20-1 to TRBJ2-4; D is possibly TRBD1 (5 bases). The TCR sequence derives from a woman in her 30s with Graves' hyperthyroidism. The CDR3 region is CSAHPETLGPGTKNIQYF. CDR3 in DNA: TGCAGTGCGCACCCAGAAACCTTGGGGCCGGGCACTAAAAACATTCAGTACTTC.